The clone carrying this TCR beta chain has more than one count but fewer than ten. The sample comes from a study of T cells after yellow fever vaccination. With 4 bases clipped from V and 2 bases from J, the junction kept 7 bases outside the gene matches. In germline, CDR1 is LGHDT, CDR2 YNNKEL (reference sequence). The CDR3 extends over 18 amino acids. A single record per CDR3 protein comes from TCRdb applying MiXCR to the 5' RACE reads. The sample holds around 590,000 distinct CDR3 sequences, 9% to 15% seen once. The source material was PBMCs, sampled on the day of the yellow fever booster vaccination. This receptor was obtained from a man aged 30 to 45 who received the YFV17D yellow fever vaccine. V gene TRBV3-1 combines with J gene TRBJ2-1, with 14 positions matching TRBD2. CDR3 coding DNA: TGTGCCAGCAGCCCCGGGACTAGCGGGAGAGGGGCCTACAATGAGCAGTTCTTC. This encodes CASSPGTSGRGAYNEQFF.